The 22 T cell receptor beta chains listed next were all sequenced from one sample in a study of T-cell reconstitution after alpha-beta-depleted transplantation in children. A library of TCRbeta sequences, prepared with unique molecular identifiers, was generated. Via MiXCR, TCRdb re-called the PCR reads, giving one row per CDR3 protein. This sample has about 200,000 distinct CDR3 sequences, with around 7.7% found just once. The specimen comprised PBMCs, mostly from graft donor cells, sampled 360 days after TCRalphabeta/CD19-depleted stem cell transplant. These receptors were obtained from a male patient aged 2-9 years who had a stem cell transplant for acute myeloid leukemia, so the T cells may come from the graft donor.

This clonotype was recorded at least ten times. The chain is built from TRBV5-6 and TRBJ2-7; D is undetermined. Trimming stripped 6 bases from V and 2 bases from J, with 9 bases between. Per germline, CDR1 SGHDT and CDR2 YYEEEE. The CDR3 contains 12 residues. The CDR3 is CASMDGTYEQYF. CDR3 sequence (DNA): TGTGCCAGCATGGACGGAACCTACGAGCAGTACTTC.

This clonotype was recorded at least ten times. The CDR3 DNA reads TGTGCCAGCAGTTCCTCAAGGACAGGAGTCATAGATACGCAGTATTTT. Amino acid sequence: CASSSSRTGVIDTQYF. The chain carries TRBV12-3 or TRBV12-4 and TRBJ2-3; TRBD1 matches 7 bases. The V segment lost 4 bases and the J segment 5 bases; nucleotides outside the gene matches: 12. The CDR3 length is 16 residues.

The chain links TRBV30 to TRBJ1-2; TRBD1 might be the D (5 bases). V lost 2 bases, J lost 6 bases, and 13 bases lay in between. CDR1 is GTSNPN, CDR2 SVGIG, per germline (reference sequence). The CDR3 is made up of 13 amino acids. The CDR3 DNA reads as TGTGCCTGGAGTTGGGGCATCGGTAATGGCTACACCTTC. Translation: CAWSWGIGNGYTF.

Many counts were recorded for this clonotype. This chain's CDR3 is CASSSDSLETQYF. Here the CDR3 DNA reads TGTGCCAGCAGCTCGGACAGCTTAGAGACCCAGTACTTC. The chain uses TRBV6-1 and TRBJ2-5; a possible D gene is TRBD1 (6 bases). The germline V gene has CDR1 MNHNS and CDR2 SASEGT. This CDR3 has 13 amino acids. Trimming pared 6 bases from V and 4 bases from J, leaving 12 bases between.

Only a few counts were recorded for this clonotype. The rearrangement links TRBV6-2 or TRBV6-3 to TRBJ1-1; D unresolved. The germline V and J ends were trimmed by 3 bases and 2 bases, with 7 bases remaining between them. This CDR3 has 13 residues. The V gene's germline CDR1 is MNHEY and CDR2 SVGEGT. The DNA for the CDR3 is TGTGCCAGCAGTTATGAGGACAACACTGAAGCTTTCTTT. Residues: CASSYEDNTEAFF.

A few counts support this clonotype. This chain connects TRBV5-1 to TRBJ2-2; a possible D gene is TRBD2 (5 bases). The germline gives CDR1 SGHRS, CDR2 YFSETQ. The CDR3 runs 17 residues. With 3 bases removed from V and 0 bases from J, the gap between germline ends came to 15 bases. The CDR3 sequence: CASSSSGWAANTGELFF. CDR3 sequence (DNA): TGCGCCAGCAGCTCGTCGGGGTGGGCCGCGAACACCGGGGAGCTGTTTTTT.

In its sample, this clonotype was seen many times. This rearrangement joins TRBV4-1 to TRBJ2-3; D is perhaps TRBD1 (6 bases). Germline CDR1 is MGHRA and CDR2 is YSYEKL. The CDR3 covers 16 residues. V was clipped by 0 bases and J by 4 bases, with 14 bases between them. For the CDR3, the DNA is TGCGCCAGCAGCCAAGAAGGGGGTAGGGTGGCAGATACGCAGTATTTT. Its translation is CASSQEGGRVADTQYF.

The sample holds a few counts of this clonotype. V gene TRBV12-3 or TRBV12-4 combines with J gene TRBJ2-1; the D call may be TRBD1 or TRBD2 (5 bases each). Trimming took off 5 bases at V and 5 bases at J, with 19 bases between the two ends. The CDR3 is 16 amino acids. The CDR3 coding sequence is TGTGCCAGCAGTCTCCAGTCCGGGACGGTCGACAATGAGCAGTTCTTC. Its translation is CASSLQSGTVDNEQFF.

The chain combines TRBV7-2 with TRBJ2-4; D remains unclear. CDR1 SGHTA and CDR2 FQGNSA come from the germline V gene. V gave up 0 bases and J gave up 0 bases, with 3 bases separating them. The length of the CDR3 is 14 residues. This CDR3 is CASSLATAKNIQYF. CDR3 DNA: TGTGCCAGCAGCTTAGCCACAGCCAAAAACATTCAGTACTTC. The whole variable domain, remainder taken from reference TRBV7-2 and TRBJ2-4, is GAGVSQSPSNKVTEKGKDVELRCDPISGHTALYWYRQSLGQGLEFLIYFQGNSAPDKSGLPSDRFSAERTGGSVSTLTIQRTQQEDSAVYLCASSLATAKNIQYFGAGTRLSVL.

This clonotype came up a few times. The rearrangement joins TRBV11-2 to TRBJ2-2; TRBD2 matches at 12 bases. J lost 4 bases, V lost 3 bases, and 9 bases had no gene match. In germline, CDR1 is SGHAT, CDR2 FQNNGV. The CDR3 consists of 18 residues. CDR3 bases: TGTGCCAGCAGCTTGACTAGCGGGAGTCCCGACCGCACCGGGGAGCTGTTTTTT. Translation gives CASSLTSGSPDRTGELFF.

This clonotype was counted ten times or more. The chain combines TRBV29-1 with TRBJ2-7, with D possibly being TRBD1 (5 bases). The CDR3 totals 13 residues. Germline values: CDR1 SQVTM, CDR2 ANQGSEA. Trimming took off 4 bases at V and 3 bases at J, with 13 bases between the two ends. The CDR3 reads CSVVQQDVYEQYF. The CDR3, as DNA: TGCAGCGTTGTCCAACAGGACGTCTACGAGCAGTACTTC.

There are many counts of this clonotype. The chain carries TRBV12-3 or TRBV12-4 and TRBJ2-7; D is ambiguous. V lost 3 bases and J 6 bases, leaving 6 bases between the germline ends. CDR3 size: 11 residues. CDR3 amino acids: CASSFGGEQYF. The CDR3 nucleotides read TGTGCCAGCAGTTTTGGCGGCGAGCAGTACTTC.

This clonotype showed up just a few times. The chain recombines TRBV12-3 or TRBV12-4 with TRBJ1-5; D ambiguous. Deletions cut 4 bases from V and 0 bases from J, with 10 bases between. There are 15 residues in the CDR3. The CDR3 bases are TGTGCCAGCAGTTCCAGTGGATATAGCAATCAGCCCCAGCATTTT. It translates to CASSSSGYSNQPQHF.

This clonotype was counted only a few times. One end of the junction is discordant with germline, which a read error may explain. The gene calls are TRBV20-1 and TRBJ2-4, with 9 bases matching TRBD2. The CDR3 runs 16 residues. Germline loops: CDR1 DFQATT, CDR2 SNEGSKA (reference sequence). The CDR3: CCARDRRGRARDIQYF. For the CDR3, the DNA is TGCTGTGCTAGAGATAGACGCGGGAGGGCCCGGGACATTCAGTACTTC.

This clonotype was counted between two and nine times. The rearrangement joins TRBV5-1 to TRBJ2-1, with TRBD2 matching 7 bases. Unmatched junction bases numbered 5, after V lost 0 bases and J lost 2 bases. CDR3 length: 16 amino acids. Germline V gene sequence: CDR1 SGHRS, CDR2 YFSETQ. The CDR3 bases are TGCGCCAGCAGCTTGGGAACTGGACTAGCCTACAATGAGCAGTTCTTC. It translates to CASSLGTGLAYNEQFF.

In its sample, this clonotype was seen many times. V gene TRBV12-3 or TRBV12-4 combines with J gene TRBJ2-2; D might be TRBD1 or TRBD2, each matching 5 bases. The CDR3 is made up of 15 amino acids. The V gene lost 6 bases and the J gene lost 5 bases, with 16 bases spanning the gap. CDR3 protein: CASSPRGLPTGELFF. The CDR3 DNA follows: TGTGCCAGCAGCCCTCGGGGCCTTCCGACCGGGGAGCTGTTTTTT.

This clonotype was counted a few times. The chain links TRBV12-3 or TRBV12-4 to TRBJ1-6; the D gene is possibly TRBD1 (5 bases). V lost 6 bases and J lost 4, with 22 bases in between. The CDR3 sequence is 18 residues long. Here the CDR3 reads CASSRSGLRGWYNSPLHF. As DNA, the CDR3 is TGTGCCAGCAGCCGGTCGGGACTTCGGGGATGGTATAATTCACCCCTCCACTTT.

The chain employs TRBV5-1 and TRBJ2-1, with D tentatively TRBD2 (6 bases). Trimming left V 4 bases short and J 2 bases short, with 16 bases between. Germline V gives CDR1 SGHRS, CDR2 YFSETQ. The CDR3 is made up of 16 amino acids. For the CDR3, the DNA is TGCGCCAGCAGCCCGCCGACTAGTTCTGCCTACAATGAGCAGTTCTTC. Residues: CASSPPTSSAYNEQFF.

This clonotype was counted only a few times. This chain links TRBV20-1 with TRBJ2-1, with 10 bases matching TRBD1. The CDR3 is made up of 13 amino acids. V trimming: 5 bases; J trimming: 10 bases; junction bases outside the gene matches: 8. Per the germline V gene, CDR1 is DFQATT and CDR2 is SNEGSKA (reference sequence). This chain's CDR3 is CSASIRDRGEQFF. CDR3 nucleotides: TGCAGTGCTTCTATACGGGACAGGGGCGAGCAGTTCTTC.

V and J are TRBV12-3 or TRBV12-4 and TRBJ2-4, with 7 bases aligning to TRBD1. The CDR3 contains 14 residues. V trimming: 3 bases; J trimming: 5 bases; junction bases outside the gene matches: 4. The CDR3 DNA reads TGTGCCAGCAGTTTGGGGACAGCGGAAAACATTCAGTACTTC. The encoded protein is CASSLGTAENIQYF.

There are a few counts of this clonotype. The gene calls are TRBV7-6 and TRBJ1-2; a weak D match, TRBD1 (5 bases). The ends were cut back, 2 bases at V and 3 bases at J, with 22 bases in the middle. CDR1 and CDR2 from the germline V gene are SGHVS and FNYEAQ. The CDR3 sequence is 18 residues long. The CDR3 reads CASSLHALGTHKDYGYTF. For the CDR3, the DNA is TGTGCCAGCAGCTTACATGCCCTCGGGACTCACAAGGACTATGGCTACACCTTC.

This clonotype was found many times. This chain links TRBV12-3 or TRBV12-4 with TRBJ2-7, with 9 bases that match TRBD2. V lost 3 bases, J lost 12 bases, and 6 bases stayed unmatched. The CDR3 is made up of 12 amino acids. Written as DNA, the CDR3 is TGTGCCAGCAGTTTTCGGCTAGCGGGACCGTACTTC. It encodes CASSFRLAGPYF.